This TCR beta chain was sequenced for a study of long-term antiretroviral therapy in people with HIV. Notes on the study in general: No data on ART adherence, viral resistance or therapy changes. Among HIV repertoires, CDR3 length ranges were narrower than those of controls. Dominance of pre-ART expanded clones persisted, fluctuating and often declining after ART.

Samples held about 1-11 million cryopreserved PBMC before DNA extraction. The CDR3 runs to 14 residues. Germline V gene lookup returns CDR1 SGDLS and CDR2 YYNGEE. Deletions cut 4 bases from V and 5 bases from J, with 14 bases between. With regard to this clone: Its antigen is unidentified.

Researchers ran immunoSEQ v3.0 at survey level. Sequencing was performed with immunoSEQ multiplex PCR; in TCRdb, only in-frame clones are kept and a portion is missing. The repertoire consists of 20,000 or so clones, with around four fifths occurring once and the leading ten covering nearly 3.5%. The sequences come from unsorted PBMCs, collected 1.9 years after starting antiretroviral therapy. This sequence originates from a woman aged 45 to 65 with HIV. This sequence joins TRBV9 and TRBJ2-3, with D possibly matching TRBD2 (6 bases). The CDR3 DNA reads as TGTGCCAGCAGCTCATCGGGACTCCGAGATACGCAGTATTTT. Amino acids: CASSSSGLRDTQYF.